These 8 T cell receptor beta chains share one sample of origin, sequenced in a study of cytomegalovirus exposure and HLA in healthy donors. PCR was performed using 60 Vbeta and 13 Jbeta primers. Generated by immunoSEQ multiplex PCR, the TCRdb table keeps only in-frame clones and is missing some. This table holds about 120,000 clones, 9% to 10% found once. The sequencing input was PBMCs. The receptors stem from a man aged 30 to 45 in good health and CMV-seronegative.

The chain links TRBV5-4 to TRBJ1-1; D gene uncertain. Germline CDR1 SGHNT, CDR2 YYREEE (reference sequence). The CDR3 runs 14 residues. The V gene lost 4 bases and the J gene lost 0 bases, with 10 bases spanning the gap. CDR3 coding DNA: TGTGCCAGCAGCGCGGGTCCCCTGAACACTGAAGCTTTCTTT. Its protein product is CASSAGPLNTEAFF.

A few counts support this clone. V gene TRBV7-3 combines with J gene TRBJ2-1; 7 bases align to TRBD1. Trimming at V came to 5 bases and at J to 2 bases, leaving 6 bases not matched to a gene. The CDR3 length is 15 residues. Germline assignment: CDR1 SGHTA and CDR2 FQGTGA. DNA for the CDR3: TGTGCCAGCAGCCTATCCGGGACAGCCTACAATGAGCAGTTCTTC. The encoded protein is CASSLSGTAYNEQFF. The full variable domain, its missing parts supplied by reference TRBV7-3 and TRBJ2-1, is GAGVSQTPSNKVTEKGKYVELRCDPISGHTALYWYRQSLGQGPEFLIYFQGTGAADDSGLPNDRFFAVRPEGSVSTLKIQRTERGDSAVYLCASSLSGTAYNEQFFGPGTRLTVL.

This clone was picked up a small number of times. CDR3 amino acids: CASSSTSVVAYEQYF. In DNA, the CDR3 is TGTGCCAGCAGTTCGACTAGCGTAGTCGCCTACGAGCAGTACTTC. The rearrangement uses TRBV28 and TRBJ2-7; 8 bases fit TRBD2. Trimming took 4 bases from V and 2 from J; bases not matched to a gene: 7. CDR1 and CDR2 (germline): MDHEN, SYDVKM. The CDR3 covers 15 residues.

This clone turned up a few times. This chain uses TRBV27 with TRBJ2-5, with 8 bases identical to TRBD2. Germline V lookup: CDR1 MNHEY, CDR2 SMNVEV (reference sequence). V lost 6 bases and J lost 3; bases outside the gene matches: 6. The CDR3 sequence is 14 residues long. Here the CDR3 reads CASSHTSGKETQYF. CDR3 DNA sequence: TGTGCCAGCAGCCATACTAGCGGAAAAGAGACCCAGTACTTC.

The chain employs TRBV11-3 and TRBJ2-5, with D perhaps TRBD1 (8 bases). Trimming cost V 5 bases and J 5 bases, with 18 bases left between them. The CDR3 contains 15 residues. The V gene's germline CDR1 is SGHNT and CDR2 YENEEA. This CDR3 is CASSPTGGAWETQYF. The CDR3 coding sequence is TGTGCCAGCAGCCCCACAGGGGGGGCATGGGAGACCCAGTACTTC.

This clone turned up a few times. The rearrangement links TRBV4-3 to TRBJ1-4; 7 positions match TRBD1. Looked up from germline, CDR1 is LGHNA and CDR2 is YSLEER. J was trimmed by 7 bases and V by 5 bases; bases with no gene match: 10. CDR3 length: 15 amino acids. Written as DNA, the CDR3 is TGCGCCAGCAGCGGACAACGACAGGGACCTGAAAAACTGTTTTTT. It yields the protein CASSGQRQGPEKLFF.

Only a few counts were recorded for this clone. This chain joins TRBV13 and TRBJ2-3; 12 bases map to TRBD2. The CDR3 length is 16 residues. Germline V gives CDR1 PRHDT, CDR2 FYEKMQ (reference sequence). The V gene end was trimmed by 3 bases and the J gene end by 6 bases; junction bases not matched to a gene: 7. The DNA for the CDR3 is TGTGCCAGCAGCTTGATAGCTAGCGGGGGGGTCGATACGCAGTATTTT. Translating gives CASSLIASGGVDTQYF.

CDR3 sequence: CASSFKSPLGQRNNYGYTF. DNA for the CDR3: TGTGCCAGCAGCTTCAAAAGCCCACTTGGACAGAGGAATAACTATGGCTACACCTTC. J is TRBJ1-2 and V is TRBV7-9, with D possibly matching TRBD1 (6 bases). CDR3 size: 19 residues. The ends were cut back, 3 bases at V and 1 base at J, with 24 bases in the middle. Germline CDR1 and CDR2: SEHNR and FQNEAQ (reference sequence).